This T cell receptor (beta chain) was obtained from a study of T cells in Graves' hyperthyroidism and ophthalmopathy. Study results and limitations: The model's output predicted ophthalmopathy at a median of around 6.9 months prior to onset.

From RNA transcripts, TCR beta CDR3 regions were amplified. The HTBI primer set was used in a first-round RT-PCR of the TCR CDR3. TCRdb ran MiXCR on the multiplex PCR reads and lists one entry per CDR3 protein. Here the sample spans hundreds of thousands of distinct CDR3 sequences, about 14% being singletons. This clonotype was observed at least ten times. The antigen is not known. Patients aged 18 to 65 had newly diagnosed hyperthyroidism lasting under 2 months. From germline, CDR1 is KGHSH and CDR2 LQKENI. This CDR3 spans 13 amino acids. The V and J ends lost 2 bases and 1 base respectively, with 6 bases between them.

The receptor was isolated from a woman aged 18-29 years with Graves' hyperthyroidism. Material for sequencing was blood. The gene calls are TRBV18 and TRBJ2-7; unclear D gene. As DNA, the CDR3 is TGTGCCAGCTCACCAACGTCTTCCTACGAGCAGTACTTC. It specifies CASSPTSSYEQYF.